The 26 T cell receptor beta chains given below trace back to one sample, sequenced in a study of beta chain features in type 1 diabetes. Which antigens these TCRs recognize remains unknown. Every isolated RNA sample was fully reverse transcribed, so sequencing captured expressed TCRB transcripts. Sequencing used immunoSEQ multiplex PCR; TCRdb keeps in-frame clones, though not all of them. The sample includes 350,000 to 450,000 clones, roughly 12% seen only once; the top ten take approximately 0.01%. Notes on the study in general: Within each of all four CD4+ subsets, Type 1 diabetes patients had TCRB CDR3s that were moderately but significantly shorter.

Source material: naive CD4+ T cells from blood. Every receptor here comes from a woman aged 18 to 35 with type 1 diabetes.

This clone was seen a few times. One end of the junction varies from germline; a read error may be responsible. CDR3 sequence (DNA): TGCGCCAGCAACTTGGGGGTTGACTTCGGGGAGCTGTTTTTT. Encoded protein: CASNLGVDFGELFF. This chain uses TRBV5-1 with TRBJ2-2; tentatively, D is TRBD1 or TRBD2 (5 bases each). The V gene's germline CDR1 is SGHRS and CDR2 YFSETQ. This CDR3 spans 14 amino acids.

The chain is built from TRBV7-9 and TRBJ2-7; TRBD2 might be the D (6 bases). Per the germline V gene, CDR1 is SEHNR and CDR2 is FQNEAQ (reference sequence). CDR3 length: 14 residues. V was shortened by 5 bases and J by 0 bases, with 11 bases between the two germline ends. The CDR3 protein is CASSPTGVSYEQYF. As DNA, the CDR3 is TGTGCCAGCAGCCCCACGGGAGTCTCCTACGAGCAGTACTTC.

This clone was detected a few times. This sequence joins TRBV28 and TRBJ1-2; tentatively, D is TRBD1 (6 bases). V dropped 4 bases and J dropped 5 bases, with 14 bases sitting between them. The CDR3 is 14 residues long. Germline CDR1 is MDHEN and CDR2 is SYDVKM. This CDR3 reads CASSSPGQGYGYTF. In DNA form, the CDR3 reads TGTGCCAGCAGTTCCCCGGGACAAGGGTATGGCTACACCTTC.

The chain joins TRBV9 to TRBJ2-3, with D tentatively TRBD2 (5 bases). Deletions cut 1 base from V and 6 bases from J, with 21 bases between. This CDR3 contains 17 residues. Germline CDR1 and CDR2: SGDLS and YYNGEE. CDR3 region: CASSVSQRDHRRDTQYF. In DNA form, the CDR3 reads TGTGCCAGCAGCGTATCGCAGAGGGATCATAGACGGGATACGCAGTATTTT.

CDR3 region: CAVSFAGYEQYF. In DNA form, the CDR3 reads TGTGCCGTGAGTTTTGCAGGCTACGAGCAGTACTTC. The rearrangement links TRBV10-3 to TRBJ2-7; D ambiguous. V was clipped by 11 bases and J by 3 bases, with 14 bases between them. The germline V gene encodes CDR1 ENHRY and CDR2 SYGVKD. The CDR3 loop spans 12 amino acids.

The chain has TRBV18 and TRBJ1-2, with 9 bases that match TRBD1. CDR1 is KGHSH and CDR2 is LQKENI in the germline V gene. The V segment lost 4 bases and the J segment 7 bases; nucleotides outside the gene matches: 4. This CDR3 region has 13 residues. This CDR3 is CASSQGQGAGYTF. DNA for the CDR3: TGTGCCAGCTCACAGGGACAGGGCGCTGGCTACACCTTC.

This clone was detected a few times. At one end, the junction sequence differs from germline, possibly due to a read error. This chain links TRBV30 with TRBJ1-1; D perhaps matches TRBD1 (6 bases). The CDR3 is 13 amino acids. Germline values: CDR1 GTSNPN, CDR2 SVGIG (reference sequence). The CDR3 DNA follows: TGTGCCCGGAGGGGGGGTCAAAACACTGAAGCTTTCTTT. Residues: CARRGGQNTEAFF.

The chain has TRBV29-1 and TRBJ2-1, with 15 bases identical to TRBD2. Per germline, CDR1 SQVTM and CDR2 ANQGSEA. Trimming at V came to 7 bases and at J to 8 bases, leaving 3 bases not matched to a gene. This CDR3 has 13 amino acids. The CDR3 region is CSARTSGRDEQFF. The CDR3 bases are TGCAGCGCCCGGACTAGCGGGAGGGATGAGCAGTTCTTC.

The chain has TRBV7-8 and TRBJ2-1; perhaps TRBD2 as D (6 bases). Trimming removed 7 bases at V and 6 bases at J, with 7 bases between. The CDR3 loop spans 11 amino acids. In germline, CDR1 is SGHVS, CDR2 FQNEAQ. Written as DNA, the CDR3 is TGTGCCAGCACCGGGGGCAATGAGCAGTTCTTC. This translates into CASTGGNEQFF.

The CDR3 loop is CATSGNRAQPQHF. The CDR3 coding sequence is TGTGCCACCAGCGGAAACAGGGCCCAGCCCCAGCATTTT. The chain employs TRBV15 and TRBJ1-5; a possible D gene is TRBD1 (6 bases). This CDR3 region has 13 residues. V lost 5 bases and J lost 7, with 12 bases in between. Germline CDR1 and CDR2: LNHNV and YYDKDF (reference sequence).

This clone has a handful of counts. V and J are TRBV28 and TRBJ1-1; the D is unclear. The germline V gene has CDR1 MDHEN and CDR2 SYDVKM. The CDR3 contains 15 residues. V lost 5 bases and J lost 1, with 14 bases in between. The DNA for the CDR3 is TGTGCCAGCAGTCCCCCGGGAGGATGGAACACTGAAGCTTTCTTT. Protein: CASSPPGGWNTEAFF.

This clone has only a few counts. The chain uses TRBV19 and TRBJ1-2; 8 nucleotides match TRBD1. J lost 6 bases, V lost 5 bases, and 17 bases had no gene match. Germline CDR1 reads LNHDA; CDR2 reads SQIVND (reference sequence). CDR3 size: 17 residues. CDR3 in amino acids: CASSPRNGQGVRDGYTF. In DNA form, the CDR3 reads TGTGCCAGTAGTCCACGCAACGGACAGGGTGTTCGCGATGGCTACACCTTC. The full variable domain, completed using reference TRBV19 and TRBJ1-2, is DGGITQSPKYLFRKEGQNVTLSCEQNLNHDAMYWYRQDPGQGLRLIYYSQIVNDFQKGDIAEGYSVSREKKESFPLTVTSAQKNPTAFYLCASSPRNGQGVRDGYTFGSGTRLTVV.

The chain couples TRBV11-2 to TRBJ2-5; D gene ambiguous. This CDR3 is built from 12 residues. Germline lookup yields CDR1 SGHAT and CDR2 FQNNGV. V gave up 1 base and J gave up 5 bases, with 5 bases separating them. CDR3 bases: TGTGCCAGCAGCTTAGTTTCGGAGACCCAGTACTTC. Protein product: CASSLVSETQYF.

The V call is TRBV7-2, the J call TRBJ2-7; 9 positions agree with TRBD2. CDR1 is SGHTA and CDR2 is FQGNSA in the germline V gene. The CDR3 extends over 15 amino acids. Losses at the gene ends were 2 bases for V and 1 base for J; bases not matched to a gene: 3. The CDR3 DNA reads TGTGCCAGCAGCTTATGGGCGGGAGGGTCCTACGAGCAGTACTTC. Its translation: CASSLWAGGSYEQYF.

This clone was counted between two and nine times. The V gene is TRBV7-8, the J gene TRBJ2-7, with 10 bases identical to TRBD2. The V gene's germline CDR1 is SGHVS and CDR2 FQNEAQ. CDR3 length: 14 amino acids. With V trimmed by 3 bases and J by 7 bases, 6 bases remained unmatched. CDR3 protein: CASSFEGLADEQYF. CDR3 sequence (DNA): TGTGCCAGCAGCTTCGAAGGACTAGCGGATGAGCAGTACTTC.

This chain joins TRBV28 and TRBJ2-1, with a weak D call TRBD2 (6 bases). The CDR3 spans 15 residues. Trimming left V 2 bases short and J 1 base short, with 9 bases between. Germline V gene sequence: CDR1 MDHEN, CDR2 SYDVKM. The CDR3 nucleotides read TGTGCCAGCAGTTTACCGGGGGAATCCTACAATGAGCAGTTCTTC. It yields the protein CASSLPGESYNEQFF.

This chain uses TRBV9 with TRBJ2-7, with TRBD1 matching 7 bases. Germline V lookup: CDR1 SGDLS, CDR2 YYNGEE. This CDR3 has 14 amino acids. V shed 1 base, J shed 1 base, and the junction held 2 bases outside the gene matches. The CDR3, as DNA: TGTGCCAGCAGCGTATTGGGACAGTCCTACGAGCAGTACTTC. Translation gives CASSVLGQSYEQYF.

There are a few counts of this clone. This chain uses TRBV12-5 with TRBJ2-1, with D perhaps TRBD2 (5 bases). From germline, CDR1 is LGHNT and CDR2 FRNRAP. The CDR3 is 14 amino acids. The germline V and J ends were trimmed by 7 bases and 9 bases, with 19 bases remaining between them. CDR3 in amino acids: CASVGSLREGEQFF. CDR3 nucleotides: TGTGCTAGTGTGGGATCACTACGAGAGGGTGAGCAGTTCTTC. Full variable domain (rest looked up from reference TRBV12-5 and TRBJ2-1): DARVTQTPRHKVTEMGQEVTMRCQPILGHNTVFWYRQTMMQGLELLAYFRNRAPLDDSGMPKDRFSAEMPDATLATLKIQPSEPRDSAVYFCASVGSLREGEQFFGPGTRLTVL.

The CDR3 DNA is TGTGCCAGCGGAGAGGAGGTCTCCTACAATGAGCAGTTCTTC. This encodes CASGEEVSYNEQFF. The V and J genes are TRBV9 and TRBJ2-1; a weak D match, TRBD2 (5 bases). V dropped 7 bases and J dropped 0 bases, with 11 bases sitting between them. Germline loops: CDR1 SGDLS, CDR2 YYNGEE. The CDR3 loop spans 14 amino acids.

This chain links TRBV13 with TRBJ2-2, with TRBD2 matching 12 bases. CDR3 length: 17 amino acids. V dropped 5 bases and J dropped 7; count of bases not matched to a gene: 11. Germline V lookup: CDR1 PRHDT, CDR2 FYEKMQ (reference sequence). CDR3 sequence (DNA): TGTGCCAGCAGCCCTGCCCCGGGACTAGCGGGCGGCGGGGAGCTGTTTTTT. This encodes CASSPAPGLAGGGELFF.

The rearrangement uses TRBV10-3 and TRBJ1-2; tentative D call: TRBD1 (5 bases). The V gene's germline CDR1 is ENHRY and CDR2 SYGVKD. CDR3 length: 13 residues. V lost 3 bases and J 3 bases, leaving 8 bases between the germline ends. The CDR3 region has the DNA TGTGCCATCAGTGATGGGACTTACTATGGCTACACCTTC. Translating it yields CAISDGTYYGYTF.

This clone showed up just a few times. V usage is TRBV14 and J usage is TRBJ2-5; 11 positions agree with TRBD2. This CDR3 region has 17 residues. Germline assignment: CDR1 SGHDN and CDR2 FVKESK. Trimming at V came to 6 bases and at J to 2 bases, leaving 11 bases not matched to a gene. The CDR3 region has the DNA TGTGCCAGCAGTCAGGGCCAGGGACTAGCGGATCAAGAGACCCAGTACTTC. It translates to CASSQGQGLADQETQYF.

The chain employs TRBV2 and TRBJ1-1; a weak D match, TRBD1 (6 bases). V lost 1 base to trimming and J lost 4 bases, with 10 bases between them. The CDR3 contains 14 residues. Germline loops: CDR1 SNHLY, CDR2 FYNNEI. CDR3 nucleotides: TGTGCCAGCAGTGAAGGGGCAGGGGTCACTGAAGCTTTCTTT. Protein product: CASSEGAGVTEAFF. The whole variable domain, remainder taken from reference TRBV2 and TRBJ1-1, is EPEVTQTPSHQVTQMGQEVILRCVPISNHLYFYWYRQILGQKVEFLVSFYNNEISEKSEIFDDQFSVERPDGSNFTLKIRSTKLEDSAMYFCASSEGAGVTEAFFGQGTRLTVV.

CDR3 sequence reads: CASSFRGLETQYF. The CDR3 region has the DNA TGTGCCAGCAGCTTTAGGGGCTTGGAGACCCAGTACTTC. The chain combines TRBV11-2 with TRBJ2-5; D is perhaps TRBD1 (5 bases). In germline, CDR1 is SGHAT, CDR2 FQNNGV. V lost 3 bases to trimming and J lost 5 bases, with 10 bases between them. The CDR3 is 13 residues long.

This clone came up a few times. V and J are TRBV7-9 and TRBJ1-4, with 7 bases lining up with TRBD1. The CDR3 totals 12 residues. Per germline, CDR1 SEHNR and CDR2 FQNEAQ (reference sequence). V gave up 7 bases and J gave up 11 bases; unmatched junction bases: 7. DNA for the CDR3: TGTGCCAGCACACAAACAGGGGAGAAACTGTTTTTT. Amino acid sequence: CASTQTGEKLFF.

The chain is built from TRBV5-6 and TRBJ2-1; 12 bases map to TRBD2. The germline gives CDR1 SGHDT, CDR2 YYEEEE. After removal of 5 bases from V and 9 bases from J, the junction contained 6 bases not matched to a gene. CDR3 length: 14 residues. The CDR3: CASRLAGGSGEQFF. CDR3 coding DNA: TGTGCCAGCAGACTAGCGGGAGGATCCGGTGAGCAGTTCTTC.